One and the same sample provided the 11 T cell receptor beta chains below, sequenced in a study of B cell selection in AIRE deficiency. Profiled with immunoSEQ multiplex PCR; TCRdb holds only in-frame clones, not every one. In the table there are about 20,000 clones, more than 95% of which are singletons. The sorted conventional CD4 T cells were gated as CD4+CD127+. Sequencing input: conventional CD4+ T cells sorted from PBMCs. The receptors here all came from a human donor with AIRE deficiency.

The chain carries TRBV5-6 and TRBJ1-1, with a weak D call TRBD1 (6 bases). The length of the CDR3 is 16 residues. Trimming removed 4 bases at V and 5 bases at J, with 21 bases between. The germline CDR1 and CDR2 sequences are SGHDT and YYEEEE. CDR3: CASSPILGGTPTEAFF. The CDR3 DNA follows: TGTGCCAGCAGCCCTATCCTAGGCGGGACACCAACTGAAGCTTTCTTT.

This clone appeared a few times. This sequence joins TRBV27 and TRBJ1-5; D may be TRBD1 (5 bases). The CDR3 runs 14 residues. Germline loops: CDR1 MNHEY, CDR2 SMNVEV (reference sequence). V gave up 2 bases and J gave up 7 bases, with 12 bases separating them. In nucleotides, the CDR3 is TGTGCCAGCAGTTTAACCGGGGACTGGCAGCCCCAGCATTTT. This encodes CASSLTGDWQPQHF.

The DNA of the CDR3 is TGTGCCAGCAGCGTAGGGGGCCGTGGGGACAATGAGCAGTTCTTC. It specifies CASSVGGRGDNEQFF. The V and J genes are TRBV9 and TRBJ2-1, with D possibly matching TRBD1 (5 bases). Trimming took off 0 bases at V and 5 bases at J, with 12 bases between the two ends. The CDR3 extends over 15 amino acids. Germline V gene lookup returns CDR1 SGDLS and CDR2 YYNGEE.

The chain's CDR3 is CASSPNLEEQFF. CDR3 DNA sequence: TGTGCCAGCAGCCCGAATTTGGAGGAGCAGTTCTTC. The chain links TRBV7-3 to TRBJ2-1; D is unresolved. The length of the CDR3 is 12 residues. Trimming shortened V by 5 bases and J by 10 bases, and 12 bases separated the two germline ends. Germline V gene lookup returns CDR1 SGHTA and CDR2 FQGTGA.

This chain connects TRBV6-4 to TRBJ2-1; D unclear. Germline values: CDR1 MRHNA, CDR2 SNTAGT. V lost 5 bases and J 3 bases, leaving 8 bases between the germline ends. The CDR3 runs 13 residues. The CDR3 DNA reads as TGTGCCAGCAGTCCCTACCTCTACAATGAGCAGTTCTTC. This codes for CASSPYLYNEQFF.

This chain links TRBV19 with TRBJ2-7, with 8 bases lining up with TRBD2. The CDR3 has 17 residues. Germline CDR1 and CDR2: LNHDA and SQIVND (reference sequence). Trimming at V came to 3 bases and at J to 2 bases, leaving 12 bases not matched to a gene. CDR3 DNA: TGTGCCAGTAGTATGTGGCTAGCGGGCGCTCTACCCTACGAGCAGTACTTC. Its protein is CASSMWLAGALPYEQYF. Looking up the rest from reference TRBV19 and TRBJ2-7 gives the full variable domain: DGGITQSPKYLFRKEGQNVTLSCEQNLNHDAMYWYRQDPGQGLRLIYYSQIVNDFQKGDIAEGYSVSREKKESFPLTVTSAQKNPTAFYLCASSMWLAGALPYEQYFGPGTRLTVT.

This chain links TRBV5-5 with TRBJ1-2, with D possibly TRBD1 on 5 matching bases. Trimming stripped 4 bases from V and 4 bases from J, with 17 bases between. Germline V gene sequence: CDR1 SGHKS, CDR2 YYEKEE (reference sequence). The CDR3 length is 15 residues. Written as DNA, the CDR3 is TGTGCCAGCAGCCCGGGACCGGCTTTTGGCTATGGCTACACCTTC. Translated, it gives CASSPGPAFGYGYTF.

CDR3 in DNA: TGTGCCAGCTCGGCAGACACCGGGGAGCTGTTTTTT. It translates to CASSADTGELFF. This rearrangement joins TRBV6-5 to TRBJ2-2; D not certain. Trimming took off 8 bases at V and 3 bases at J, with 7 bases between the two ends. The germline V gene has CDR1 MNHEY and CDR2 SVGAGI. The CDR3 has 12 amino acids.

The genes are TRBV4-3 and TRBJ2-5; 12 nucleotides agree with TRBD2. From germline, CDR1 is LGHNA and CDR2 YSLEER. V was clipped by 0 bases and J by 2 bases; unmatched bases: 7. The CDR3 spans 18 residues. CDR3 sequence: CASSQDATSGGRQETQYF. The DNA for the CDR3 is TGCGCCAGCAGCCAAGATGCGACTAGCGGGGGCCGACAAGAGACCCAGTACTTC.

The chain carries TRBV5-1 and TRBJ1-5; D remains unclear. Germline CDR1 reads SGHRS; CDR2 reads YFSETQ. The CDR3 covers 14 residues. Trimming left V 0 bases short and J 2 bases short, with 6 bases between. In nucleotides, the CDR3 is TGCGCCAGCAGCTTGGAACCGGGCAATCAGCCCCAGCATTTT. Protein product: CASSLEPGNQPQHF. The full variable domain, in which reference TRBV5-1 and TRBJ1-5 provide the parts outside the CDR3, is KAGVTQTPRYLIKTRGQQVTLSCSPISGHRSVSWYQQTPGQGLQFLFEYFSETQRNKGNFPGRFSGRQFSNSRSEMNVSTLELGDSALYLCASSLEPGNQPQHFGDGTRLSIL.

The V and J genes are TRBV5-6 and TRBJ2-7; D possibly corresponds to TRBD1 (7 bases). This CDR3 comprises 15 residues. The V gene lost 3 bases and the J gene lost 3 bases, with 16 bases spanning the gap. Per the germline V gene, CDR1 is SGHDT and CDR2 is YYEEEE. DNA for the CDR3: TGTGCCAGCAGCTCCAAGGAGGGGGCTGACTACGAGCAGTACTTC. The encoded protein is CASSSKEGADYEQYF.